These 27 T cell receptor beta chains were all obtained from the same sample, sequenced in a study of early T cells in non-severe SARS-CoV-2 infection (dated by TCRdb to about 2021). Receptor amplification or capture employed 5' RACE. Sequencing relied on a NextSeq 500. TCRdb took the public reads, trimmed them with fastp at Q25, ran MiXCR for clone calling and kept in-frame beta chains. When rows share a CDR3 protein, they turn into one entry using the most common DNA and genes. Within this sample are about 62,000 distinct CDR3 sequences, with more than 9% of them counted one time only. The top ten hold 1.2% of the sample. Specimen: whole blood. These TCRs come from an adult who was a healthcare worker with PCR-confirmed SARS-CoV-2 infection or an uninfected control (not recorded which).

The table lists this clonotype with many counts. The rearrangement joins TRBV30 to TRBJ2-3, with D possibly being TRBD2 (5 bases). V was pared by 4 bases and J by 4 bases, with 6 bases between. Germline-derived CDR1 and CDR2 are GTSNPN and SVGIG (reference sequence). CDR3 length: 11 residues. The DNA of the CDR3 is TGTGCCTGGACGGGATCAGATACGCAGTATTTT. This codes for CAWTGSDTQYF.

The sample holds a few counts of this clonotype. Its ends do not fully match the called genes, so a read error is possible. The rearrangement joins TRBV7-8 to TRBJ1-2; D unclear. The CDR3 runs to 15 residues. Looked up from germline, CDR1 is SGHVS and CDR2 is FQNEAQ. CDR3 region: CASSLASPENYDYTF. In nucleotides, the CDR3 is TGTGCCAGCAGCTTAGCGAGTCCAGAGAACTATGACTACACCTTC.

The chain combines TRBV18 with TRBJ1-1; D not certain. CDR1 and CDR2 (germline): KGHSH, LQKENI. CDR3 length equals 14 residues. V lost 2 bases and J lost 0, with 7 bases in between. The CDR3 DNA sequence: TGTGCCAGCTCACCAACAAAGGTGAACACTGAAGCTTTCTTT. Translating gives CASSPTKVNTEAFF.

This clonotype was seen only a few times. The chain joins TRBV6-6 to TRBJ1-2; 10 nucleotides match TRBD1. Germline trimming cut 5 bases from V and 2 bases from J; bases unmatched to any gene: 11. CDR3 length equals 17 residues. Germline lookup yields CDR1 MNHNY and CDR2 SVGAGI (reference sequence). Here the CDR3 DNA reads TGTGCCAGCAGTCCTCCTTCGGGACAGGGGTCCAACTATGGCTACACCTTC. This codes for CASSPPSGQGSNYGYTF.

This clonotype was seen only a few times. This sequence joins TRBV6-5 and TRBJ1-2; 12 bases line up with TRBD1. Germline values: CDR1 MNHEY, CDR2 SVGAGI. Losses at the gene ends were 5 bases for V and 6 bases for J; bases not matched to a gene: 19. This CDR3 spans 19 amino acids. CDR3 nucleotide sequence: TGTGCCAGCAGTACTCGGAGACCGGGACAGGGGGCTACGCCCGATGGCTACACCTTC. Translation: CASSTRRPGQGATPDGYTF.

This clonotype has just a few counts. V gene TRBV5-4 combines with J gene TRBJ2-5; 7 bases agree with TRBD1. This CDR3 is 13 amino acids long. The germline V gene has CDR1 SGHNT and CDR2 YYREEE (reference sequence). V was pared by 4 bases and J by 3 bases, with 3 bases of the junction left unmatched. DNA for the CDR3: TGTGCCAGCAGCGAAGACAGGGAAGAGACCCAGTACTTC. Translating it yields CASSEDREETQYF.

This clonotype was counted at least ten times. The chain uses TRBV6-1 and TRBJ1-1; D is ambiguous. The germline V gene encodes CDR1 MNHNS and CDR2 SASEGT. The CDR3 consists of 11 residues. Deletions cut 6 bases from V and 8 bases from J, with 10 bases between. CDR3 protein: CASRREQEAFF. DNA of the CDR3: TGTGCCAGCAGGAGAGAACAGGAAGCTTTCTTT.

The DNA of the CDR3 is TGCAGTGCTAGAAGGCAGGGCCAGTACTTC. Encoded protein: CSARRQGQYF. The chain is built from TRBV20-1 and TRBJ2-5; perhaps TRBD1 as D (5 bases). Germline values: CDR1 DFQATT, CDR2 SNEGSKA (reference sequence). The CDR3 length is 10 residues. V gave up 2 bases and J gave up 10 bases, with 8 bases separating them.

CDR3: CASPQSSYEQYV. The CDR3 DNA is TGTGCCAGCCCCCAGTCCTCCTACGAGCAGTACGTC. The genes are TRBV7-7 and TRBJ2-7; D uncertain. Trimming stripped 8 bases from V and 0 bases from J, with 8 bases between. CDR3 length: 12 amino acids. Germline lookup yields CDR1 SSHAT and CDR2 FNYEAQ (reference sequence).

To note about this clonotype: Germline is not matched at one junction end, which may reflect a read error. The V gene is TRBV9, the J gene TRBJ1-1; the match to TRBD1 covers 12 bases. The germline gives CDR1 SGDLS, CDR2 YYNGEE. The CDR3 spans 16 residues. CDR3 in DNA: TGTGTCAGCAGCGTAGGGACAGGGGGCGCGGACACTGAAGCTTTCTTT. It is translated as CVSSVGTGGADTEAFF.

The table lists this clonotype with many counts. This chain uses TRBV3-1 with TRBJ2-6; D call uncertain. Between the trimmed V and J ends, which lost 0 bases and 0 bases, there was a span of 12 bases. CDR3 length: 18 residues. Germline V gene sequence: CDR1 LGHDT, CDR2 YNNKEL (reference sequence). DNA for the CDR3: TGTGCCAGCAGCCAAGATCAGAGAGCTTACTCTGGGGCCAACGTCCTGACTTTC. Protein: CASSQDQRAYSGANVLTF.

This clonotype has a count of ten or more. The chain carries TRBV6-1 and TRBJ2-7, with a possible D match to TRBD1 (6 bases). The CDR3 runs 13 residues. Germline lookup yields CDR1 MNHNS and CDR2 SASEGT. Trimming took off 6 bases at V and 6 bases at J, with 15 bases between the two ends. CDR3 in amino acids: CASSSQGVGEQYV. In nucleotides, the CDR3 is TGTGCCAGCAGCTCACAGGGAGTGGGCGAGCAGTACGTC.

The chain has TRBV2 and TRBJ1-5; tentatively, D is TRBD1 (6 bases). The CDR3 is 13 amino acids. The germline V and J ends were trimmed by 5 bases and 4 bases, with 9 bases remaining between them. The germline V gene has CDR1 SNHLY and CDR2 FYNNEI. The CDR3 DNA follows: TGTGCCAGCAGTCGACAGGTTAATCAGCCCCAGCATTTT. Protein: CASSRQVNQPQHF.

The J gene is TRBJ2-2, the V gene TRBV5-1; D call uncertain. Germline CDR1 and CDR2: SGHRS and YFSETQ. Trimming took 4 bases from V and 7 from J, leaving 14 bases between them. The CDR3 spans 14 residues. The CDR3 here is CASSPTPVVGELFF. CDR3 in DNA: TGCGCCAGCAGCCCAACGCCGGTCGTCGGGGAGCTGTTTTTT.

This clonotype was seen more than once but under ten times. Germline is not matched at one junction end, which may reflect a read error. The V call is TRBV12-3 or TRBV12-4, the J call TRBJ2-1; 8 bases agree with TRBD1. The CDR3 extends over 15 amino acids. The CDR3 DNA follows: TGTGCCAGCAGATTAGACAGGGGCCTATACAATGAGCAGTTCTTC. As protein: CASRLDRGLYNEQFF.

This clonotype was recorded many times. DNA for the CDR3: TGTGCCAGCACCACCCCCAGGGGGCCACCCACCACTGAAGCTTTCTTT. It specifies CASTTPRGPPTTEAFF. The V and J genes are TRBV2 and TRBJ1-1; 8 bases match TRBD1. V shed 7 bases and J 4 bases; nucleotides not matched to a gene: 14. The germline V gene has CDR1 SNHLY and CDR2 FYNNEI. The CDR3 loop spans 16 amino acids.

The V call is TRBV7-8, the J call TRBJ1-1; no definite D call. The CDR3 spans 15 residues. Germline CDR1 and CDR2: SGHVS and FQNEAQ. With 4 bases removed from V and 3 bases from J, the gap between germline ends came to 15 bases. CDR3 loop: CASSSRPGQDTEAFF. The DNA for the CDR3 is TGTGCCAGCAGCTCTCGCCCGGGCCAGGACACTGAAGCTTTCTTT.

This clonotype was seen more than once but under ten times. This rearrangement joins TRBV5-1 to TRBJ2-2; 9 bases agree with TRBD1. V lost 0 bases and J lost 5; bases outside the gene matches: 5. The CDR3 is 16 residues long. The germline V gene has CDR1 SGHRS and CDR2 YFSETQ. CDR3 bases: TGCGCCAGCAGCTTGGCGGGACAGGGCATAACCGGGGAGCTGTTTTTT. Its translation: CASSLAGQGITGELFF.

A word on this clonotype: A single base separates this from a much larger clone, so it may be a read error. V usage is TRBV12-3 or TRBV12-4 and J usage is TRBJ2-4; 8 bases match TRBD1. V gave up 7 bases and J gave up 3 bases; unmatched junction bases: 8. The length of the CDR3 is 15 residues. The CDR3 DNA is TGTGCCAGCAATCCCACCGGGACAGGCAAAAACATTCAGTACTTC. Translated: CASNPTGTGKNIQYF.

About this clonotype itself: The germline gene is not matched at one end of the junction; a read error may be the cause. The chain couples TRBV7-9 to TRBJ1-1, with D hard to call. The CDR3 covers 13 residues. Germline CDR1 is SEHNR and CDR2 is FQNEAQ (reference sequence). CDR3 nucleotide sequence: TGTGCCAGCAGCCCCTTTGAGGCCACTGAAGCTCTCTTT. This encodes CASSPFEATEALF.

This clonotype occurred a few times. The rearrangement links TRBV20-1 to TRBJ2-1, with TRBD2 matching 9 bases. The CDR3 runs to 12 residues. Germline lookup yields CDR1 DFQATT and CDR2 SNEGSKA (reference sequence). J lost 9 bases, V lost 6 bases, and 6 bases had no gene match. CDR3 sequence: CSAELAGIEQFF. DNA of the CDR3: TGCAGTGCCGAGCTAGCGGGGATTGAGCAGTTCTTC.

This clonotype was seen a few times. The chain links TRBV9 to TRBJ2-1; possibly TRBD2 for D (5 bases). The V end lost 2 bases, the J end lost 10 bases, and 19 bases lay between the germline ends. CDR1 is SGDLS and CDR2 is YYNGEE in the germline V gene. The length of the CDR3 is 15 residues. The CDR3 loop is CASSVSSLLAAEQFF. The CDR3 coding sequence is TGTGCCAGCAGCGTTTCTAGCCTACTCGCTGCGGAGCAGTTCTTC.

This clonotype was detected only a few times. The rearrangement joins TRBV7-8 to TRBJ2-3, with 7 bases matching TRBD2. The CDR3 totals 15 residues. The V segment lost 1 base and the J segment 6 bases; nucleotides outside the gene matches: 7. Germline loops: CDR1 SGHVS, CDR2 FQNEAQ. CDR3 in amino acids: CASSLVYGGYDTQYF. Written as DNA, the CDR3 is TGTGCCAGCAGCTTAGTATACGGGGGGTATGATACGCAGTATTTT. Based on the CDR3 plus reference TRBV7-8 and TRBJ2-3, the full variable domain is GAGVSQSPRYKVAKRGQDVALRCDPISGHVSLFWYQQALGQGPEFLTYFQNEAQLDKSGLPSDRFFAERPEGSVSTLKIQRTQQEDSAVYLCASSLVYGGYDTQYFGPGTRLTVL.

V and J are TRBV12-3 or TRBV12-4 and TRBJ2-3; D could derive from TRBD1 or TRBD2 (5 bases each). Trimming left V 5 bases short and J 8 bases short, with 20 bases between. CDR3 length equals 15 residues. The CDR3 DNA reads TGTGCCAGCAGTGAGCCGGGGCCCTTAGCGAGTACGCAGTATTTT. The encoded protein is CASSEPGPLASTQYF.

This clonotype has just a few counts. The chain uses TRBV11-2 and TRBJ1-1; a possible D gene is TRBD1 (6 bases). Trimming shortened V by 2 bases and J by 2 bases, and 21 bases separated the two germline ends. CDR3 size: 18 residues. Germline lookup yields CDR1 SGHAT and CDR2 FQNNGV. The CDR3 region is CASSLPDFRGAGNTEAFF. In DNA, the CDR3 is TGTGCCAGCAGCTTACCGGACTTTCGGGGGGCAGGAAACACTGAAGCTTTCTTT.

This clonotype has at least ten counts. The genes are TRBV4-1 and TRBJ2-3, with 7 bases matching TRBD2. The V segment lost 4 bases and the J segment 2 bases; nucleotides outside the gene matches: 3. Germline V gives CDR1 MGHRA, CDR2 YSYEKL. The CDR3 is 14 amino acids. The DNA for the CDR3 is TGCGCCAGCAGCCGGGACTACCTCACAGATACGCAGTATTTT. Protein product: CASSRDYLTDTQYF.

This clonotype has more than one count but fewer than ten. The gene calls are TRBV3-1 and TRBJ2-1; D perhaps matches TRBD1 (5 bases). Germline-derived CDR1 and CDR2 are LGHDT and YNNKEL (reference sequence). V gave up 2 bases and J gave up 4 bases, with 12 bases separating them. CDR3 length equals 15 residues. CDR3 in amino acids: CASSQSRTQYNEQFF. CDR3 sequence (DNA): TGTGCCAGCAGCCAATCACGGACACAGTACAATGAGCAGTTCTTC.